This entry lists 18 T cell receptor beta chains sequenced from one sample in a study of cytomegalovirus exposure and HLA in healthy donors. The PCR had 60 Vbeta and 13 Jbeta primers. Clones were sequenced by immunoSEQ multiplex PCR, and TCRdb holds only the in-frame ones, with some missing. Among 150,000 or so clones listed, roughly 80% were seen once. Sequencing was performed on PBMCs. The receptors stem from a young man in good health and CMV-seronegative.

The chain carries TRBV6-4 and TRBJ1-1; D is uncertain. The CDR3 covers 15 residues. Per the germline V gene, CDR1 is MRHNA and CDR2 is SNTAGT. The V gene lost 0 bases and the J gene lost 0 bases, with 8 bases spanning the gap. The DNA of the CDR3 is TGTGCCAGCAGTGACTCCGCGGGGATGAACACTGAAGCTTTCTTT. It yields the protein CASSDSAGMNTEAFF.

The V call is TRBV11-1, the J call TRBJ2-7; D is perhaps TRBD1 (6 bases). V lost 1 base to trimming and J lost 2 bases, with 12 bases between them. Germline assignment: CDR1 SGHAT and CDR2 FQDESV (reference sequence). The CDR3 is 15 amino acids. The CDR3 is CASSLELQGPYEQYF. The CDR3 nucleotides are TGTGCCAGCAGCTTAGAACTCCAGGGGCCCTACGAGCAGTACTTC.

This chain's CDR3 is CASSLLGLAGGETQYF. CDR3 nucleotide sequence: TGCGCCAGCAGCCTTCTCGGACTAGCGGGAGGAGAGACCCAGTACTTC. The rearrangement uses TRBV4-1 and TRBJ2-5; TRBD2 matches at 14 bases. Looked up from germline, CDR1 is MGHRA and CDR2 is YSYEKL. This CDR3 region has 16 residues. With 4 bases clipped from V and 4 bases from J, the junction kept 5 bases outside the gene matches.

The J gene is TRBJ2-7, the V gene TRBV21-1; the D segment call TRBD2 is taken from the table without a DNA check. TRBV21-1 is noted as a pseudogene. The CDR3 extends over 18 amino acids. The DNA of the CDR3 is TGTGCCAGCAAGAGCCCACATAGCGGGAGGGTCCCCAAGGGGGAGCAGTACTTC. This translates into CASKSPHSGRVPKGEQYF.

CDR3 DNA sequence: TGTGCCAGCAGCCGGGGGTCGGCAAATGAGCAGTTCTTC. It yields the protein CASSRGSANEQFF. The V and J genes are TRBV13 and TRBJ2-1; possibly TRBD2 for D (6 bases). Germline V gene data show CDR1 as PRHDT and CDR2 as FYEKMQ (reference sequence). The V end was cut by 5 bases, the J end by 7 bases, with 12 bases between. The CDR3 totals 13 residues.

CDR3 amino acids: CARTVTGTSADTQYF. CDR3 DNA: TGTGCCAGAACCGTAACCGGGACTAGCGCAGATACGCAGTATTTT. The J gene is TRBJ2-3, the V gene TRBV5-3, with 10 bases aligning to TRBD2. TRBV5-3 is reported as an ORF; its role is uncertain. The CDR3 contains 15 residues. V shed 6 bases, J shed 4 bases, and the junction held 8 bases outside the gene matches.

The chain's CDR3 is CASSQNGQGTDEQFF. DNA for the CDR3: TGCGCCAGCAGCCAAAACGGACAGGGTACCGATGAGCAGTTCTTC. The rearrangement links TRBV5-1 to TRBJ2-1; the match to TRBD1 covers 8 bases. The CDR3 consists of 15 residues. Germline V gene sequence: CDR1 SGHRS, CDR2 YFSETQ. Losses at the gene ends were 4 bases for V and 8 bases for J; bases not matched to a gene: 11.

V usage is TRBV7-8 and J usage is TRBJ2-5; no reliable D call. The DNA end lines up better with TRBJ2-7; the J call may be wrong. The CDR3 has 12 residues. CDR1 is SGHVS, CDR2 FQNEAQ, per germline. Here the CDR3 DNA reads TGTGCCAGCAGCTTAGTGGGCTACGAGCAGTACTTC. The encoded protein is CASSLVGYEQYF.

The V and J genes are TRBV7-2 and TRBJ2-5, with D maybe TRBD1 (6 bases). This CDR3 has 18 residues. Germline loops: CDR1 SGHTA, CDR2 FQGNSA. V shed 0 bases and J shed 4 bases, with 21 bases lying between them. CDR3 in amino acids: CASSLAFQQGAETETQYF. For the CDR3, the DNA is TGTGCCAGCAGCTTAGCGTTCCAACAGGGAGCAGAAACAGAGACCCAGTACTTC. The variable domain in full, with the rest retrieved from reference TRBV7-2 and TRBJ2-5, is GAGVSQSPSNKVTEKGKDVELRCDPISGHTALYWYRQSLGQGLEFLIYFQGNSAPDKSGLPSDRFSAERTGGSVSTLTIQRTQQEDSAVYLCASSLAFQQGAETETQYFGPGTRLLVL.

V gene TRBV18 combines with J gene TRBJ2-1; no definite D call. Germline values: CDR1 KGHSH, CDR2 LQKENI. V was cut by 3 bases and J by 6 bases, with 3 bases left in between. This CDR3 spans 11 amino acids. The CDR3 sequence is CASSPANEQFF. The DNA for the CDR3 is TGTGCCAGCTCACCGGCCAATGAGCAGTTCTTC. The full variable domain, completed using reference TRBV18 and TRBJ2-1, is NAGVMQNPRHLVRRRGQEARLRCSPMKGHSHVYWYRQLPEEGLKFMVYLQKENIIDESGMPKERFSAEFPKEGPSILRIQQVVRGDSAAYFCASSPANEQFFGPGTRLTVL.

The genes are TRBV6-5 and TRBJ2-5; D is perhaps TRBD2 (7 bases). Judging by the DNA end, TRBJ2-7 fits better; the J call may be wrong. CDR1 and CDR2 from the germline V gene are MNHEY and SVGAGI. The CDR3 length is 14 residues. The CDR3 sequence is CASTRPGGGGEQYF. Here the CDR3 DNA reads TGTGCCAGCACCCGTCCCGGCGGGGGCGGCGAGCAGTACTTC.

The CDR3, as DNA: TGTGCCAGCAGCTTAGAGCTAGCGGGACCGGGAGATACGCAGTATTTT. Translating it yields CASSLELAGPGDTQYF. V gene TRBV7-6 combines with J gene TRBJ2-3, with 9 bases that match TRBD2. Germline V gives CDR1 SGHVS, CDR2 FNYEAQ. The CDR3 runs to 16 residues. V lost 1 base and J lost 5; bases outside the gene matches: 7.

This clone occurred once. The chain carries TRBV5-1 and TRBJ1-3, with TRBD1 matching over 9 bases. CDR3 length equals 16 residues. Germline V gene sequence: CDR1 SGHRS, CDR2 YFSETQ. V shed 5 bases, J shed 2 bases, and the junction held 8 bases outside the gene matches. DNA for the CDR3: TGCGCCAGCAGACGTACAGGGGGCGCGACTGGAAACACCATATATTTT. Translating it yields CASRRTGGATGNTIYF.

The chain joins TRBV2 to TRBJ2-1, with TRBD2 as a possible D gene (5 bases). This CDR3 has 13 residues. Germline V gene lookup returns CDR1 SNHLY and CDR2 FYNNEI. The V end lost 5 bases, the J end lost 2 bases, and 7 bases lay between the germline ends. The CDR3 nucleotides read TGTGCCAGCAGTCCGGGGACCTACAATGAGCAGTTCTTC. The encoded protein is CASSPGTYNEQFF.

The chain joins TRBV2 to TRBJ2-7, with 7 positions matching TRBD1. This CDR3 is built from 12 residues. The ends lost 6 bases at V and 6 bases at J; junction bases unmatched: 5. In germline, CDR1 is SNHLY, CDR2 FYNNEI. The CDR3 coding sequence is TGTGCCAGCAGCCAGACAGGGTTCGAGCAGTACTTC. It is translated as CASSQTGFEQYF.

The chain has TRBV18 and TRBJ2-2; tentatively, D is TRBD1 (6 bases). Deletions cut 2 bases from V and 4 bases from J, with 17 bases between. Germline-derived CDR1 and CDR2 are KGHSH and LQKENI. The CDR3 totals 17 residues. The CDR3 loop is CASSPYSGASSTGELFF. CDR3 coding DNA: TGTGCCAGCTCACCATACTCAGGGGCTTCGAGCACCGGGGAGCTGTTTTTT.

This CDR3 reads CAIAGGETQYF. The CDR3 DNA reads TGTGCCATCGCCGGAGGGGAGACCCAGTACTTC. The J gene is TRBJ2-5, the V gene TRBV10-3; the D gene is possibly TRBD2 (6 bases). Trimming removed 8 bases from V and 5 bases from J, with 9 bases in between. Germline CDR1 is ENHRY and CDR2 is SYGVKD. The CDR3 has 11 residues.

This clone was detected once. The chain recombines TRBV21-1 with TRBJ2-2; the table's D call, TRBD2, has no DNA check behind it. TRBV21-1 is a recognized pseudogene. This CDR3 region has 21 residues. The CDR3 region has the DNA TGTGCCAGCAGCAAAAGAGGGGAGGGGCTAGCGGGGGGTAAAAACACCGGGGAGCTGTTTTTT. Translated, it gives CASSKRGEGLAGGKNTGELFF.